The present entry profiles one T cell receptor beta chain with its context. This clone was detected only once. Which antigen it targets is not known. No base qualities exist here, and no much larger clone lies one base off it. The cohort comprised several hundred healthy bone marrow donors. All cohort members were sampled while nominally healthy, although unrecorded immune exposures were likely present. The donor was CMV seronegative and was included in the group of over 300 seronegative cohort members. Every donor gave a peripheral blood sample, and the peripheral blood mononuclear cells from that sample were used for TCR beta sequencing. Genomic DNA was extracted from the blood cell samples with the Qiagen DNeasy Blood Extraction Kit. The entry originates in a study of cytomegalovirus exposure and HLA in healthy donors (dated by TCRdb to about 2017). About the full investigation: An earlier analysis of some 600 of the donors reported 276 Gb of sequence data and around 120 million unique TCR beta sequences obtained from approximately 180 million T cells. An early release that covered more than 550 HLA-typed donors contained around 300 gigabases of sequencing data and tens of millions of unique TCR sequences. In the later analysis, no new phenotypic data were used to find candidate immune exposures; instead, reliance was placed on TCR beta sequences and their occurrence across donors. Among about 360 genotyped donors of the cohort, an average of around 240,000 unique TCR beta nucleotide sequences were sequenced per donor, about a sixth of them non-productive. To study patterns of TCR occurrence, a later analysis re-analyzed previously published TCR beta repertoires from 650 to 750 donors and added high-resolution HLA genotyping. About five DR-DQ haplotypes were treated as single units for association and clustering because of strong linkage in the cohort. Besides the first cohort of roughly 700 subjects, a separate validation cohort made up of about 120 different subjects was used. The T cell repertoires of roughly 660 subjects were profiled by immunosequencing and related to cytomegalovirus serostatus. The study aimed to test whether signatures of past pathogen exposure could be identified by cataloging public T cell receptors. The genetic ancestry cluster associated with self-reported Caucasian donors included 65% to 90% of the 300 to 400 genotyped donors. All discovery cohort repertoires had been generated using a single sequencing platform. To predict cytomegalovirus infection status, the study brought together high-throughput TCR immunosequencing, statistical association of individual TCRs with disease status, and machine learning. A later genetic analysis took genome-wide SNP genotypes for about 55% of the 666 donors and used that subset as a discovery cohort. Donor age, sex, ethnicity and CMV serostatus were collected together with the repertoire data. The number of donors typed differed by locus, with roughly 620-640 for A, B, C, DRB1 and DQB1, around 520 for DQA1, over 600 for DPA1, and over 400 for DPB1. HLA typing covered class I and class II loci at four-digit resolution. To decide whether each TCR beta V gene segment behaved as functional or pseudogenic, an earlier analysis of some 540 of the donors relied on high-throughput TCR beta sequencing.

The library was obtained by the immunoSEQ multiplex PCR assay. A mixture of 60 forward primers for TCR Vbeta segments and 13 reverse primers for TCR Jbeta segments was used in the multiplex PCR. The CDR3 region of rearranged TCR beta genes was amplified from genomic DNA by a multiplex PCR assay. The Illumina HiSeq System was used to sequence the amplified TCR beta libraries as 87-base-pair reads. For the original study's pipeline: In a later analysis, roughly 80 million unique TCR beta chains were counted across the 500 to 700 repertoires, and some 10 million of these chains were shared by at least two donors. To remove PCR and sequencing errors, raw reads were error-corrected and collapsed into unique sequences using a nearest-neighbor algorithm that merged closely related sequences. CDR3 sequences were aligned to IMGT reference sequences to assign V, D and J gene segments. For a sequence to be retained, a match of at least six nucleotides was required to both a V gene segment and a J gene segment. A rearrangement was called productive if the CDR3 had no stop codons and remained in frame with V and J, and every other rearrangement was called non-productive. Following IMGT convention, CDR3 was defined as the stretch from the second conserved V-encoded cysteine to the conserved J-encoded phenylalanine. The earlier analysis of 550 to 650 of the donors excluded any sequence lacking an unambiguous match to a single V gene segment. In an earlier analysis of a few hundred of the donors, V segments were called functional above 56.7% productive rearrangements and were called segregating when the between-donor standard deviation exceeded 5%. A statistical classification framework was built to diagnose cytomegalovirus status from the catalog of TCR beta chain sequences. V and J gene assignment, in a later analysis, came from comparing TCR nucleotide sequences with IMGT/GENE-DB human TR gene sequences. Using the TCRdist pipeline, a later analysis assigned CDR3 sequences along with most-parsimonious VDJ recombination scenarios. In a later analysis, each TCR beta chain was defined by its CDR3 amino acid sequence together with its V-gene family, and reads lacking a unique V-gene family were excluded. In a later analysis, 450 to 600 highly shared, low-generation-probability nucleotide sequences were removed to address suspected cross-contamination and a sequencing artifact. A later analysis calculated a clonal expansion index for each public chain from normalized within-repertoire ranks of inferred template counts. In a later analysis, generation probabilities were computed using a VDJ recombination model fitted to out-of-frame rearrangements, and the results were checked against IGoR. In a later analysis, TCR-TCR, TCR-HLA and TCR-CMV co-occurrence was scored with hypergeometric tests, and a repertoire-size bias correction was applied to TCR pairs. In a later analysis, false discovery rates were estimated by permuting HLA or CMV assignments 20 times. In a later analysis, co-occurring TCRs were grouped with DBSCAN, and TCRdist sequence similarity was added when clustering was performed within HLA-allele-positive subsets. Co-occurrence clustering excluded repertoires with fewer than 30,000 or more than 120,000 public chains, plus five with anomalous nucleotide sharing. TCRdb's version of the immuneACCESS table is confined to in-frame rearrangements and falls short of the full clone set. An unresolved V gene accounts for under half of the shortfall where checked; the remainder is of unknown origin. For V, J and clone size, that table is used; D and trimming come from the DNA. The sample table contains about 130,000 clones; only one count was recorded for about 82% of them. The ten biggest clones cover approximately 1.1% of the sample.

The research as a whole found: HLA typing was unavailable for some donors at each locus, so association tests used only the typed subset. Presence/absence analyses assumed roughly uniform sequencing depth across donors, an assumption that may not hold. A later genetic analysis associated a missense DCLRE1C variant with V-gene and J-gene trimming of TCR beta chains, and an independent cohort replicated the association. In vitro tests confirmed that three of the cytomegalovirus-associated TCR beta chains recognize cytomegalovirus antigens. Immune exposure information for the cohort was limited to CMV serostatus. In a later genetic analysis, fewer N-insertions in productive TCRs were reported among donors in an Asian-associated ancestry cluster than the roughly 700-donor mean. The sequencing pipeline was judged likely to have produced a cluster of highly shared sequence variants as a technical artifact. The cohort was sequenced for TCR beta chains only, and without alpha or paired-chain data the features that could be detected were limited. The earlier analysis of fewer than 750 of the donors excluded some 16 rarely observed V segments, including chromosome 9 orphons, because counts were too low. A further reported finding was that TCR beta sequences accurately predicted the HLA-A and HLA-B alleles for most subjects in the first cohort. In a later analysis, HLA-associated TCR beta chains were found to be more clonally expanded and to have lower generation probabilities than equally common non-associated chains. When HLA alleles, especially DR and DQ, strongly co-occurred, TCR associations were difficult to assign to individual alleles. The authors suggested that the approach could potentially be extended to other disease states and immunological phenotypes. The study gave a list of 150 to 200 TCR beta chains associated with cytomegalovirus. In an earlier analysis of about 600 of the donors, most TCR beta V segments appeared in productive rearrangements about 87% or about 30% of the time, broadly matching IMGT annotations. A later analysis found that TCR association rates varied across HLA loci, with DRB1 alleles showing the most associated TCRs and HLA-C alleles the fewest. Most TCR sequences were seen in very few donors, while some public TCRs were found in many individuals. The classifier was reported to diagnose cytomegalovirus status with high specificity and sensitivity in both the original cohort and the validation cohort. Correlated functional status among segregating V segments might be attributable to linkage disequilibrium, but an unknown experimental factor could not be ruled out. A later analysis found that most CMV-associated TCR beta chains appeared HLA-restricted, with HLA associations seemingly driven largely by CMV exposure. In a later analysis, several top co-occurrence clusters were reported to appear linked to parvovirus B19, influenza, CMV and Epstein-Barr virus. In a later analysis, about 16,000 TCR beta sequences were associated with specific HLA alleles at a false discovery rate of 0.05.

Sequenced input: PBMCs. The TCR comes from a boy between 10 and 17 years old in good health and CMV-seronegative.

The DNA sequence is as follows: TGTGCCACCCGAGGGTCCCTTAACACTGAAGCTTTCTTT. Protein translation: CATRGSLNTEAFF. This chain is built from TRBV6-5 and TRBJ1-1; no confident D gene assignment can be made. The germline V gene encodes CDR1 MNHEY and CDR2 SVGAGI. Taken from cysteine to phenylalanine, the CDR3 has 13 residues. The sequence is cut down to CDR3 DNA, 39 bases in frame from base 1. V drops 10 bases and J drops 2 bases, leaving 14 bases in between.